The 10 T cell receptor beta chains below all came from one sample that was sequenced in a study of blood T cells in healthy people across ages. For the second PCR, which ran for roughly 6 to 12 cycles, a sample-barcoded 5' primer and a J-beta primer mix were used. TCRdb re-derived calls from the 5' RACE reads in MiXCR, one entry per CDR3 protein. Of approximately 800,000 distinct CDR3 sequences listed, 53% are singletons. Material: blood. These receptors were taken from an elderly man in good health.

The chain carries TRBV29-1 and TRBJ2-7, with 13 bases matching TRBD2. From germline, CDR1 is SQVTM and CDR2 ANQGSEA. V lost 3 bases, J lost 4 bases, and 6 bases stayed unmatched. This CDR3 has 15 amino acids. CDR3 DNA: TGCAGCGTTGATAAGCCGACTAGCGGGAGGTACGAGCAGTACTTC. This sequence encodes CSVDKPTSGRYEQYF.

The chain couples TRBV7-2 to TRBJ2-2; D could derive from TRBD1 or TRBD2 (6 bases each). This CDR3 is 14 amino acids long. Germline CDR1 reads SGHTA; CDR2 reads FQGNSA. V lost 11 bases and J 5 bases, leaving 18 bases between the germline ends. The CDR3 nucleotides are TGTGCCTTCCAAGACTTAGGGGGGACCGGGGAGCTGTTTTTT. It yields the protein CAFQDLGGTGELFF.

This chain uses TRBV10-3 with TRBJ1-2, with 8 bases aligning to TRBD1. CDR1 is ENHRY and CDR2 is SYGVKD in the germline V gene. The CDR3 extends over 17 amino acids. V shed 6 bases, J shed 1 base, and the junction held 13 bases outside the gene matches. CDR3 in DNA: TGTGCCATCAGGACCCTTGGACAGGGCTCCCATAACTATGGCTACACCTTC. Protein: CAIRTLGQGSHNYGYTF.

Only a few counts were recorded for this clonotype. The chain carries TRBV6-5 and TRBJ2-1, with 8 positions matching TRBD2. This CDR3 has 19 amino acids. J was trimmed by 6 bases and V by 0 bases; bases with no gene match: 16. CDR1 is MNHEY and CDR2 is SVGAGI in the germline V gene. CDR3 in amino acids: CASSYSQRSGSGSTNEQFF. In DNA, the CDR3 is TGTGCCAGCAGTTACTCCCAACGAAGCGGGAGCGGTTCAACCAATGAGCAGTTCTTC.

This chain uses TRBV6-6 with TRBJ2-4; unclear D gene. Germline CDR1 is MNHNY and CDR2 is SVGAGI (reference sequence). Deletions cut 6 bases from V and 12 bases from J, with 15 bases between. The CDR3 is 12 residues long. In DNA, the CDR3 is TGTGCCAGCAGGGCCCAAGGCGCGGATCAGTACTTC. Translated, it gives CASRAQGADQYF.

This clonotype was seen a handful of times. The rearrangement links TRBV27 to TRBJ2-4, with a tentative D call TRBD2 (6 bases). The CDR3 loop spans 10 amino acids. Trimming shortened V by 11 bases and J by 11 bases, and 13 bases separated the two germline ends. From germline, CDR1 is MNHEY and CDR2 SMNVEV (reference sequence). CDR3 DNA sequence: TGTGCCCTCCCTTGGAGGGTTCAGTACTTC. It codes for CALPWRVQYF.

In this sample, this clonotype turned up a few times. The V call is TRBV7-9, the J call TRBJ2-1; 10 bases match TRBD2. CDR1 SEHNR and CDR2 FQNEAQ come from the germline V gene (reference sequence). Unmatched junction bases numbered 3, after V lost 3 bases and J lost 4 bases. The CDR3 sequence is 15 residues long. CDR3 nucleotide sequence: TGTGCCAGCAGCTTGGGGACTAGCGCTTACAATGAGCAGTTCTTC. Amino acid sequence: CASSLGTSAYNEQFF.

V and J are TRBV29-1 and TRBJ2-5; D perhaps matches TRBD1 (6 bases). Germline CDR1 and CDR2: SQVTM and ANQGSEA. This CDR3 contains 13 residues. Trimming cost V 3 bases and J 5 bases, with 13 bases left between them. CDR3 coding DNA: TGCAGCGTTGACCCCAGGGGAAGGGAGACCCAGTACTTC. Its translation is CSVDPRGRETQYF.

This clonotype was found a few times. This chain uses TRBV5-1 with TRBJ2-1; 12 nucleotides line up with TRBD2. Germline lookup yields CDR1 SGHRS and CDR2 YFSETQ. The CDR3 length is 16 residues. After removal of 4 bases from V and 4 bases from J, the junction contained 6 bases not matched to a gene. CDR3 nucleotides: TGCGCCAGCAGCACAGGGACTAGCGGGCTTTACAATGAGCAGTTCTTC. Its protein product is CASSTGTSGLYNEQFF.

The chain joins TRBV7-9 to TRBJ2-1, with 10 positions matching TRBD2. V shed 0 bases and J 2 bases; nucleotides not matched to a gene: 1. CDR1 is SEHNR, CDR2 FQNEAQ, per germline (reference sequence). The CDR3 consists of 16 residues. The CDR3 sequence: CASSLALAGAYNEQFF. The DNA of the CDR3 is TGTGCCAGCAGCTTAGCGCTAGCGGGAGCCTACAATGAGCAGTTCTTC.